This record looks at one T cell receptor (beta chain) sequence and its context. An end of the junction does not agree with germline; a read error may underlie this. These data are taken from a study of T cell changes during pregnancy in multiple sclerosis. Repertoires were generated with immunoSEQ multiplex PCR, while TCRdb's copy carries only in-frame clones and drops some. The sample lists 45,000 to 60,000 clones; 85% to 95% were seen once. The length of the CDR3 is 16 residues. In germline, CDR1 is SNHLY, CDR2 FYNNEI. The chain recombines TRBV2 with TRBJ2-3, with TRBD1 matching 8 bases. The clonotype originates from a female donor with multiple sclerosis, enrolled in a pregnancy study. The source material was peripheral blood, sampled in the second trimester of pregnancy. DNA of the CDR3: TGTGCCGGCAGAAGAGCAGGGGGCCCCCGCACAGATACGCAGTATTTT. Translated: CAGRRAGGPRTDTQYF.